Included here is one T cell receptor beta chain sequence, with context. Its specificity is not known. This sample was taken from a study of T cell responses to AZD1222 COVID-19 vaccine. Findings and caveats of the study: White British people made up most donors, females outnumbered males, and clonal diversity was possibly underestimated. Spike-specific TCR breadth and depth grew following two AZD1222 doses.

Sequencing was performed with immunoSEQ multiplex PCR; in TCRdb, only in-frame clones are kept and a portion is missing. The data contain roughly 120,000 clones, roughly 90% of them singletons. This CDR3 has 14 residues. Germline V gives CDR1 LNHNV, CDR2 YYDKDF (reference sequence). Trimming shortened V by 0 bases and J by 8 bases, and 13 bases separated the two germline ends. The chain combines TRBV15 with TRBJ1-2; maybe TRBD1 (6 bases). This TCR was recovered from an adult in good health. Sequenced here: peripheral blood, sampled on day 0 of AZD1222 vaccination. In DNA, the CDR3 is TGTGCCACCAGCAGAGACCCAGGGGCGAGCGGCTACACCTTC. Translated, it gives CATSRDPGASGYTF.